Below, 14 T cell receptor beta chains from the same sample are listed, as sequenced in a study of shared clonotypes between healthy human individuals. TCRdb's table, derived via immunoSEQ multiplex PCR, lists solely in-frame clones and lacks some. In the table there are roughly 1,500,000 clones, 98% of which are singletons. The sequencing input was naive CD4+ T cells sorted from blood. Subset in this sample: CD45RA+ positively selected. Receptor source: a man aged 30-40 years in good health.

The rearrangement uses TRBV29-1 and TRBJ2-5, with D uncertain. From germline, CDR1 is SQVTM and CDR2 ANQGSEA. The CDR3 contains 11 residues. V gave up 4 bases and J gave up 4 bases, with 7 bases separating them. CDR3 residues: CSVGGIETQYF. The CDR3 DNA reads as TGCAGCGTTGGGGGAATAGAGACCCAGTACTTC.

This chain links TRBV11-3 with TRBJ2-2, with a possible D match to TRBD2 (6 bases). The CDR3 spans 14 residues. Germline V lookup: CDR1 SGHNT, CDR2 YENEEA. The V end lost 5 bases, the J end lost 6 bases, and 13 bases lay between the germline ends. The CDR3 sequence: CASSPLTSAGELFF. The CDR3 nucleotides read TGTGCCAGCAGCCCCCTGACTAGTGCCGGGGAGCTGTTTTTT. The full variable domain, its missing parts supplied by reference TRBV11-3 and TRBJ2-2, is EAGVVQSPRYKIIEKKQPVAFWCNPISGHNTLYWYLQNLGQGPELLIRYENEEAVDDSQLPKDRFSAERLKGVDSTLKIQPAELGDSAVYLCASSPLTSAGELFFGEGSRLTVL.

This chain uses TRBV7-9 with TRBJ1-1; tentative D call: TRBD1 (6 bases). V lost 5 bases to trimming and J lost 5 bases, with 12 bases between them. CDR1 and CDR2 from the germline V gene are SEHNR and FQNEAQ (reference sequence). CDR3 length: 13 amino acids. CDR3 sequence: CASSREGDTEAFF. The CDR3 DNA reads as TGTGCCAGCAGCCGGGAGGGGGATACTGAAGCTTTCTTT.

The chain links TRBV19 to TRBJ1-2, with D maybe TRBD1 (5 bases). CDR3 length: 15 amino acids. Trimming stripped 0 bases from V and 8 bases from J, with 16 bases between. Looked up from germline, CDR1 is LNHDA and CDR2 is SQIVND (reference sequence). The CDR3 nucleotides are TGTGCCAGTAGTATAGAAGGGGCGGTGACGGACGGCTACACCTTC. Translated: CASSIEGAVTDGYTF.

CDR3 sequence reads: CASSTSANQPQHF. The CDR3 DNA follows: TGTGCCAGTTCTACCAGTGCCAATCAGCCCCAGCATTTT. The V call is TRBV19, the J call TRBJ1-5; D remains unclear. This CDR3 comprises 13 residues. Germline V gives CDR1 LNHDA, CDR2 SQIVND (reference sequence). The V gene lost 8 bases and the J gene lost 3 bases, with 11 bases spanning the gap. Drawing the rest from reference TRBV19 and TRBJ1-5, the complete variable domain is DGGITQSPKYLFRKEGQNVTLSCEQNLNHDAMYWYRQDPGQGLRLIYYSQIVNDFQKGDIAEGYSVSREKKESFPLTVTSAQKNPTAFYLCASSTSANQPQHFGDGTRLSIL.

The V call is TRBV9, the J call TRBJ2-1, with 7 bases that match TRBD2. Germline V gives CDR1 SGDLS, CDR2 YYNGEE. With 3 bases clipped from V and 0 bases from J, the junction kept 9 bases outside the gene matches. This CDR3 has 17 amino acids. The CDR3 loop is CASSEEAASGSYNEQFF. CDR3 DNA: TGTGCCAGCAGCGAGGAGGCCGCTAGCGGCTCCTACAATGAGCAGTTCTTC.

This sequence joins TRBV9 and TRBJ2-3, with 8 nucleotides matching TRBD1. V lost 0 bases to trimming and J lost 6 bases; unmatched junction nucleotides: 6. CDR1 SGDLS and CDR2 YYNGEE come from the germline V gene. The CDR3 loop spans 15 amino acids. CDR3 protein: CASSVAQGAPDTQYF. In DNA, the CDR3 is TGTGCCAGCAGCGTAGCTCAGGGGGCACCGGATACGCAGTATTTT.

Here the CDR3 DNA reads TGTGCCAGCAGCCCAAGTCTGGGGGCTGTTGATGAGCAGTTCTTC. Its protein is CASSPSLGAVDEQFF. The rearrangement uses TRBV7-3 and TRBJ2-1, with D perhaps TRBD1 (6 bases). The CDR3 has 15 amino acids. CDR1 is SGHTA, CDR2 FQGTGA, per germline. V lost 5 bases, J lost 8 bases, and 19 bases lay in between.

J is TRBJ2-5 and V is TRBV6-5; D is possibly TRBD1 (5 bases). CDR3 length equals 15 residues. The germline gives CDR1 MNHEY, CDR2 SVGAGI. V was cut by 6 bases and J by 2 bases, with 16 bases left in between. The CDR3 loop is CASSHDSPLQETQYF. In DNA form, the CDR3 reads TGTGCCAGCAGCCACGACAGCCCCCTTCAAGAGACCCAGTACTTC.

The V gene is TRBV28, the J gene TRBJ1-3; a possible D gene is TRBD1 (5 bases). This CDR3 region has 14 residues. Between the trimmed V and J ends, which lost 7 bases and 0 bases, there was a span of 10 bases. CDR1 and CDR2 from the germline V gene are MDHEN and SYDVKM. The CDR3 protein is CASTLTGSGNTIYF. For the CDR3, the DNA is TGTGCCAGCACCTTAACAGGCTCTGGAAACACCATATATTTT. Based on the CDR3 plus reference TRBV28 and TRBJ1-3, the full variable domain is DVKVTQSSRYLVKRTGEKVFLECVQDMDHENMFWYRQDPGLGLRLIYFSYDVKMKEKGDIPEGYSVSREKKERFSLILESASTNQTSMYLCASTLTGSGNTIYFGEGSWLTVV.

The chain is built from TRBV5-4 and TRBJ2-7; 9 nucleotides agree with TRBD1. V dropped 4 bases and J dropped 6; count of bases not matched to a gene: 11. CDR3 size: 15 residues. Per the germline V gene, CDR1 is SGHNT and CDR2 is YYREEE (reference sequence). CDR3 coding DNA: TGTGCCAGCAGCCTCAACCGGGACAGGGCGATCGAGCAGTACTTC. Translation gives CASSLNRDRAIEQYF.

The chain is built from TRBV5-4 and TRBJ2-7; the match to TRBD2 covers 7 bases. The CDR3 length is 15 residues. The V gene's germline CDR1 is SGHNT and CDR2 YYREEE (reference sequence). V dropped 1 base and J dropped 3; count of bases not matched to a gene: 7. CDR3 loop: CASSLTGRVLYEQYF. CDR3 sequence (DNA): TGTGCCAGCAGCTTGACGGGGAGGGTACTCTACGAGCAGTACTTC.

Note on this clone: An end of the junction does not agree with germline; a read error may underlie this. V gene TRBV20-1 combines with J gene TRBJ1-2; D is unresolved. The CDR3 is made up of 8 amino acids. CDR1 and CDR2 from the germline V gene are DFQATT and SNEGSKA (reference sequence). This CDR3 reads CSAGSGGF. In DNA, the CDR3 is TGCAGTGCTGGTAGCGGTGGCTTC.

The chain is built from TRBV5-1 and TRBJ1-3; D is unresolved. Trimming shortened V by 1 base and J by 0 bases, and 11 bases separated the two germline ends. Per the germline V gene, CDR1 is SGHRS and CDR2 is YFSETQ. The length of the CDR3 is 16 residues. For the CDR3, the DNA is TGCGCCAGCAGCTTGTCCCCAGACACCTCTGGAAACACCATATATTTT. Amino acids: CASSLSPDTSGNTIYF.